The sequence of this T cell receptor beta chain was determined in a study of response to subunit inactivated influenza vaccine listed by TCRdb under 2018. Looking at the study overall: Deep quantitative profiling of the T cell receptor repertoire was used in the study to follow responses to a trivalent subunit inactivated influenza vaccine. Beyond this particular receptor, the publication reports: The authors proposed that each seasonal influenza vaccination may bring in only a limited number of new T cells.

Library preparation employed RT-PCR. The data were produced on an Illumina HiSeq 2500. The public reads were quality trimmed at Q25 with fastp and then assembled into clones with MiXCR by TCRdb, keeping productive beta chains. A single entry per CDR3 protein holds the most common genes and DNA from its merged rows. Across this sample there are about 520,000 distinct CDR3 sequences, with around 7.7% seen only once. About an eighth of the sample comes from the top ten. This clonotype showed up just a few times. Its antigen is unknown. No quality values exist for individual bases; no much larger clone is one base distant. For CDR1 and CDR2, the germline V gene lists SGHTA and FQGNSA. The CDR3 runs 14 residues from the cysteine to the phenylalanine. Just the 42-base CDR3 DNA is kept, in frame starting at base 1. V and J are truncated by 5 bases and 1 base respectively, leaving an intervening sequence of 10 bases.

This chain is built from TRBV7-2 and TRBJ2-3; there is no confident call for the D gene. The TCR originated in a man between 50 and 75 years old who received an inactivated influenza vaccine. Donor details come from another sample of the same person, matched by shared clones. The source was PBMCs from blood, collected roughly 24 months after vaccination. At the DNA level, the sequence is TGTGCCAGCAGCCCCGCTTCCGGCACAGATACGCAGTATTTT. This codes for CASSPASGTDTQYF.